The 22 T cell receptor beta chains below were found in one sample sequenced in a study of blood T cells in healthy people across ages. The second PCR ran about 6 to 11 cycles with a sample-barcoded 5' primer and J-beta primers. MiXCR was run by TCRdb on the 5' RACE reads, yielding one entry per CDR3 protein. Seen here are 1.5 million to 2 million distinct CDR3 sequences, 28% observed once, and the top ten hold roughly 8%. Sequenced material: blood. Every receptor here comes from a woman in her twenties or thirties in good health.

V gene TRBV20-1 combines with J gene TRBJ2-1; 11 positions match TRBD2. After removal of 0 bases from V and 12 bases from J, the junction contained 10 bases not matched to a gene. Germline V gives CDR1 DFQATT, CDR2 SNEGSKA (reference sequence). CDR3 length: 15 residues. The CDR3 DNA is TGCAGTGCTAGAGATCTCAGGCTAGCGGGGGGTGGGCAGTTCTTC. It encodes CSARDLRLAGGGQFF.

This clonotype was seen a few times. This chain connects TRBV3-1 to TRBJ2-3, with D uncertain. Trimming removed 3 bases from V and 0 bases from J, with 7 bases in between. Per the germline V gene, CDR1 is LGHDT and CDR2 is YNNKEL (reference sequence). The CDR3 spans 14 residues. CDR3 in amino acids: CASSQVISTDTQYF. Here the CDR3 DNA reads TGTGCCAGCAGCCAGGTCATTAGCACAGATACGCAGTATTTT.

This clonotype was detected a few times. The J gene is TRBJ2-7, the V gene TRBV10-3; the D gene is possibly TRBD2 (6 bases). Per germline, CDR1 ENHRY and CDR2 SYGVKD. This CDR3 region has 15 residues. V was trimmed by 2 bases and J by 0 bases, leaving 11 bases between them. The CDR3, as DNA: TGTGCCATCAGTGAGAGTGATAGCGGCTCCTACGAGCAGTACTTC. Translation: CAISESDSGSYEQYF.

This clonotype was seen only a few times. V usage is TRBV28 and J usage is TRBJ2-7; tentatively, D is TRBD2 (7 bases). V was trimmed by 5 bases and J by 5 bases, leaving 19 bases between them. The CDR3 covers 15 residues. Per germline, CDR1 MDHEN and CDR2 SYDVKM. The CDR3, as DNA: TGTGCCAGCAGTCCCCAAGGGGGGGGCGCCGACGAGCAGTACTTC. Residues: CASSPQGGGADEQYF.

This clonotype was counted a few times. V and J are TRBV5-6 and TRBJ2-5; D is possibly TRBD1 (5 bases). The J call is in doubt because the DNA end fits TRBJ2-7 better. Germline CDR1 is SGHDT and CDR2 is YYEEEE. The CDR3 totals 15 residues. CDR3 in DNA: TGTGCCAGCAGCTTGGAAGGGCGGACATCCTACGAGCAGTACTTC. Protein sequence: CASSLEGRTSYEQYF.

This clonotype was counted between two and nine times. The chain has TRBV29-1 and TRBJ2-3; maybe TRBD2 (5 bases). The CDR3 sequence is 14 residues long. The V end was cut by 5 bases, the J end by 1 base, with 13 bases between. Germline lookup yields CDR1 SQVTM and CDR2 ANQGSEA. CDR3 nucleotides: TGCAGCGTTTCGAGGAGGTTGGGCACAGATACGCAGTATTTT. It specifies CSVSRRLGTDTQYF.

This clonotype is a singleton in its sample. One end of the junction is discordant with germline, which a read error may explain. V gene TRBV24-1 combines with J gene TRBJ2-1; D ambiguous. Germline loops: CDR1 KGHDR, CDR2 SFDVKD. The CDR3 has 15 amino acids. DNA for the CDR3: TGTGCCACTAGTGATATAGAGGCTGTCGTCTATGAGCAGTTCTTC. Amino acids: CATSDIEAVVYEQFF.

This clonotype was seen more than once but under ten times. The J gene is TRBJ2-5, the V gene TRBV6-5, with D maybe TRBD1 (7 bases). The length of the CDR3 is 16 residues. Deletions cut 2 bases from V and 1 base from J, with 14 bases between. The germline V gene encodes CDR1 MNHEY and CDR2 SVGAGI. DNA for the CDR3: TGTGCCAGCAGTTACGTCCCAGGGGGGCCCCAAGAGACCCAGTACTTC. It specifies CASSYVPGGPQETQYF.

This clonotype has ten or more counts. The rearrangement joins TRBV5-1 to TRBJ2-7; tentative D call: TRBD2 (5 bases). Germline V gene data show CDR1 as SGHRS and CDR2 as YFSETQ. The V gene lost 2 bases and the J gene lost 7 bases, with 19 bases spanning the gap. The CDR3 has 15 residues. The CDR3 here is CASSLDRGLSGEQYF. CDR3 sequence (DNA): TGCGCCAGCAGCTTAGATCGAGGGCTATCTGGAGAGCAGTACTTC.

This clonotype occurred a few times. CDR3 loop: CASSLTAAYNQPQHF. The CDR3 DNA sequence: TGTGCCAGCAGTTTGACGGCGGCTTACAATCAGCCCCAGCATTTT. This sequence joins TRBV12-3 or TRBV12-4 and TRBJ1-5; D uncertain. This CDR3 region has 15 residues. V was clipped by 3 bases and J by 3 bases, with 12 bases between them.

The genes are TRBV4-1 and TRBJ1-2, with TRBD1 as a possible D gene (5 bases). V shed 2 bases and J shed 10 bases, with 11 bases lying between them. Per the germline V gene, CDR1 is MGHRA and CDR2 is YSYEKL. The CDR3 loop spans 12 amino acids. CDR3 nucleotides: TGCGCCAGCAGCCAACTGGGGCGCGACTACACCTTC. Protein sequence: CASSQLGRDYTF.

V gene TRBV7-3 combines with J gene TRBJ2-1; no definite D call. Per germline, CDR1 SGHTA and CDR2 FQGTGA. The CDR3 is 16 amino acids. V lost 6 bases to trimming and J lost 0 bases, with 15 bases between them. CDR3 in amino acids: CASSSTGASSYNEQFF. The CDR3 DNA sequence: TGTGCCAGCAGTTCTACTGGAGCCAGCTCCTACAATGAGCAGTTCTTC.

A few counts support this clonotype. This rearrangement joins TRBV20-1 to TRBJ2-4; 11 bases match TRBD2. The CDR3 contains 17 residues. Germline assignment: CDR1 DFQATT and CDR2 SNEGSKA (reference sequence). V gave up 8 bases and J gave up 3 bases; unmatched junction bases: 15. The CDR3 protein is CSFPTVLAGVDKNIQYF. CDR3 nucleotide sequence: TGCAGTTTCCCCACGGTACTAGCGGGAGTTGACAAAAACATTCAGTACTTC.

About this clonotype itself: A read error may produce the germline difference seen at one junction end. The genes are TRBV29-1 and TRBJ2-6; a weak D match, TRBD1 (5 bases). CDR1 is SQVTM and CDR2 is ANQGSEA in the germline V gene. The CDR3 consists of 12 residues. The CDR3: CSVSSGANVRTF. In DNA, the CDR3 is TGCAGCGTTAGCTCTGGGGCCAACGTCCGGACTTTC.

This clonotype was recorded many times. This chain connects TRBV20-1 to TRBJ2-1; D tentatively fits TRBD1 or TRBD2 (5 bases each). This CDR3 comprises 13 residues. Germline CDR1 is DFQATT and CDR2 is SNEGSKA (reference sequence). The V gene lost 3 bases and the J gene lost 1 base, with 7 bases spanning the gap. CDR3 sequence reads: CSARRGSYNEQFF. The CDR3 coding sequence is TGCAGTGCTAGGAGGGGATCCTACAATGAGCAGTTCTTC.

A few counts support this clonotype. V and J are TRBV5-5 and TRBJ2-5, with D possibly being TRBD2 (6 bases). Trimming took 4 bases from V and 12 from J, leaving 28 bases between them. Germline CDR1 SGHKS, CDR2 YYEKEE (reference sequence). CDR3 size: 16 residues. CDR3 nucleotide sequence: TGTGCCAGCAGCGGAGGCTGGGGGTATGAAAGGTGGGAGGAGTACTTC. It is translated as CASSGGWGYERWEEYF.

This clonotype came up many times. The rearrangement uses TRBV5-1 and TRBJ2-5; 7 bases are shared with TRBD2. Germline CDR1 reads SGHRS; CDR2 reads YFSETQ. This CDR3 is built from 14 residues. V gave up 4 bases and J gave up 4 bases; unmatched junction bases: 7. The CDR3 coding sequence is TGCGCCAGCAGCCTGGGTCCGGGAGGAGAGACCCAGTACTTC. Protein: CASSLGPGGETQYF.

The chain couples TRBV9 to TRBJ2-5, with 14 bases lining up with TRBD2. The CDR3 totals 16 residues. The trim removed 2 bases at V and 4 bases at J, leaving 4 bases unmatched. Germline CDR1 reads SGDLS; CDR2 reads YYNGEE. The CDR3 protein is CASSVTSGRAGETQYF. The CDR3, as DNA: TGTGCCAGCAGCGTGACTAGCGGGAGGGCCGGAGAGACCCAGTACTTC. Supplemented by reference TRBV9 and TRBJ2-5, the full variable domain reads DSGVTQTPKHLITATGQRVTLRCSPRSGDLSVYWYQQSLDQGLQFLIQYYNGEERAKGNILERFSAQQFPDLHSELNLSSLELGDSALYFCASSVTSGRAGETQYFGPGTRLLVL.

This clonotype has ten or more counts. This chain connects TRBV20-1 to TRBJ2-5, with D perhaps matching TRBD1 (5 bases). The CDR3 is 11 residues long. Germline lookup yields CDR1 DFQATT and CDR2 SNEGSKA (reference sequence). V dropped 6 bases and J dropped 3 bases, with 8 bases sitting between them. The CDR3 nucleotides read TGCAGTGCCTCAGGGAAAGAGACCCAGTACTTC. It specifies CSASGKETQYF.

This chain uses TRBV20-1 with TRBJ1-4; D uncertain. CDR1 is DFQATT and CDR2 is SNEGSKA in the germline V gene (reference sequence). The CDR3 is 15 amino acids. Trimming shortened V by 6 bases and J by 4 bases, and 18 bases separated the two germline ends. The CDR3 DNA reads as TGCAGTGCATCCGCCCTCTTACGCGGTAATGAAAAACTGTTTTTT. Translating gives CSASALLRGNEKLFF.

This clonotype appeared many times. The rearrangement joins TRBV20-1 to TRBJ2-1; 10 nucleotides align to TRBD2. V shed 4 bases, J shed 6 bases, and the junction held 12 bases outside the gene matches. This CDR3 contains 16 residues. CDR1 DFQATT and CDR2 SNEGSKA come from the germline V gene (reference sequence). This chain's CDR3 is CSATKAGLALRNEQFF. CDR3 nucleotides: TGCAGTGCTACTAAGGCGGGACTAGCGCTTCGCAATGAGCAGTTCTTC.

The rearrangement joins TRBV6-5 to TRBJ2-2, with D perhaps matching TRBD1 (5 bases). Per the germline V gene, CDR1 is MNHEY and CDR2 is SVGAGI. CDR3 length: 15 amino acids. Trimming stripped 4 bases from V and 8 bases from J, with 17 bases between. CDR3 DNA: TGTGCCAGCAGTTCCCCCCAGGGTCCGAGAGGGGAGCTGTTTTTT. It codes for CASSSPQGPRGELFF.